The entry below gives a single T cell receptor beta chain sequence along with its context. The target antigen is unknown. Per germline, CDR1 MNHEY and CDR2 SMNVEV (reference sequence). Trimming took 8 bases from V and 0 from J, leaving 11 bases between them. This CDR3 is built from 13 residues. A sample-barcoded 5' primer and a J-beta primer mix were used in a second PCR of roughly 7 to 11 cycles. Using its own MiXCR run on the 5' RACE reads, TCRdb lists one record per CDR3 protein. The data show about 970,000 distinct CDR3 sequences, roughly 51% seen once. The sample originates from a study of blood T cells in healthy people across ages. Study-wide findings and caveats: Donors of long life had a larger count of naive CD4+ cells and greater diversity than aged donors. As age increased, TCR beta diversity per million T cells fell in a roughly linear fashion.

In each sample, at least 7 million PBMCs were isolated. The sequence derives from a woman in her sixties or seventies in good health. The chain links TRBV27 to TRBJ2-7, with a possible D match to TRBD2 (6 bases). The material sequenced was blood. The CDR3 is CASGSGPSYEQYF. In DNA form, the CDR3 reads TGTGCCAGCGGGAGCGGGCCCTCCTACGAGCAGTACTTC.